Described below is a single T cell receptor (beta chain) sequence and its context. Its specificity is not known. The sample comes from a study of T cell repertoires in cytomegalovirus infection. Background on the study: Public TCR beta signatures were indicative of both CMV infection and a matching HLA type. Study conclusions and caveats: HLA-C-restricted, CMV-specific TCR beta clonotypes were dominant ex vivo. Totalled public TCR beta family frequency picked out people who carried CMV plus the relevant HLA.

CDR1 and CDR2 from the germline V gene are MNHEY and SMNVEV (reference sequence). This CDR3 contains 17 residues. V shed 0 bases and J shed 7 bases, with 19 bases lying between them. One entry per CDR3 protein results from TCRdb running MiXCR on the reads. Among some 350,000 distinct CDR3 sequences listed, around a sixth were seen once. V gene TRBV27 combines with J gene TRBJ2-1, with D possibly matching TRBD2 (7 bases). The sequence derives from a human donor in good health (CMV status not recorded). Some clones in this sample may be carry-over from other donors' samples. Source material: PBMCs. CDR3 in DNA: TGTGCCAGCAGTTTATCGGTAGGGGGGGACTACCCTAATGAGCAGTTCTTC. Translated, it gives CASSLSVGGDYPNEQFF.